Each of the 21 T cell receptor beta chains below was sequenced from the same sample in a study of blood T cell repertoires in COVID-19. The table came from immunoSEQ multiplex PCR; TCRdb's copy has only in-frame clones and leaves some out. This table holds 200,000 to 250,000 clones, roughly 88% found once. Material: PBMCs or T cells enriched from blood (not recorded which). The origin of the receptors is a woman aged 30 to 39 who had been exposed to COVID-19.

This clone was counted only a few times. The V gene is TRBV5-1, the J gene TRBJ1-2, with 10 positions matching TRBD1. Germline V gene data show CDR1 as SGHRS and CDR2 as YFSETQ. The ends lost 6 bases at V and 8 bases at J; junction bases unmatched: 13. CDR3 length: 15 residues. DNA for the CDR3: TGCGCCAGCACTGCGCTCTATGGGACAGGGGAAGGCTACACCTTC. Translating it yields CASTALYGTGEGYTF.

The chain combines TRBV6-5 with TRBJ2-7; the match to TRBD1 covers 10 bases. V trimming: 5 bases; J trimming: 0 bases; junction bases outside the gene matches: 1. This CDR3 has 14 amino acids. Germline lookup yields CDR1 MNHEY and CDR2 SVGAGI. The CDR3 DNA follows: TGTGCCAGCAGTCGGACAGGGGGCTCCTACGAGCAGTACTTC. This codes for CASSRTGGSYEQYF.

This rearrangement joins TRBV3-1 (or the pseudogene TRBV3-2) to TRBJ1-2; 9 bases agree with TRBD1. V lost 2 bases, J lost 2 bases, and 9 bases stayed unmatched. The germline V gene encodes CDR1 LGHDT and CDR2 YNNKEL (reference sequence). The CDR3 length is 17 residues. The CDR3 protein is CASSQYEGQGLNYGYTF. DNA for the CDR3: TGTGCCAGCAGCCAATACGAGGGACAGGGCTTAAACTATGGCTACACCTTC.

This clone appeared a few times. The CDR3 bases are TGTGCCAGCAGCGCCTCCGGGACTAGCTATGCTGGGAATGAGCAGTTCTTC. Translated, it gives CASSASGTSYAGNEQFF. The chain combines TRBV9 with TRBJ2-1; 9 bases agree with TRBD2. The CDR3 runs to 17 residues. Germline V gives CDR1 SGDLS, CDR2 YYNGEE. V lost 3 bases, J lost 7 bases, and 14 bases stayed unmatched.

The CDR3 DNA reads as TGTGCCAGCAGCTCCGGGACAGGGGGCAAAGAGACCCAGTACTTC. It encodes CASSSGTGGKETQYF. This chain connects TRBV7-9 to TRBJ2-5, with 12 bases lining up with TRBD1. Germline V gives CDR1 SEHNR, CDR2 FQNEAQ (reference sequence). After removal of 4 bases from V and 3 bases from J, the junction contained 3 bases not matched to a gene. CDR3 length equals 15 residues.

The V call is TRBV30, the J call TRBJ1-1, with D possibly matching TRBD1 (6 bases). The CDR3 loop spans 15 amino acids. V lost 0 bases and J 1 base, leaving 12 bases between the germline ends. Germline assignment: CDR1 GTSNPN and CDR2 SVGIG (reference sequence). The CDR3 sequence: CAWSVPGTTNTEAFF. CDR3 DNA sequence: TGTGCCTGGAGTGTGCCCGGGACAACGAACACTGAAGCTTTCTTT.

CDR3 in amino acids: CASSLPRRGHSYEQYF. For the CDR3, the DNA is TGTGCCAGCAGCCTCCCACGGAGGGGGCACTCCTACGAGCAGTACTTC. V and J are TRBV3-1 (or the pseudogene TRBV3-2) and TRBJ2-7, with D tentatively TRBD1 (7 bases). The germline V gene has CDR1 LGHDT and CDR2 YNNKEL (reference sequence). V lost 4 bases, J lost 0 bases, and 16 bases lay in between. The length of the CDR3 is 16 residues.

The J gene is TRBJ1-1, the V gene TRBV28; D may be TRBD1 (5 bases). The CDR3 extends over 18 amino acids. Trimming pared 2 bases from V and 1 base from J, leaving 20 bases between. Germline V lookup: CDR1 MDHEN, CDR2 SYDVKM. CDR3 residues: CASSLVTGAGGGNTEAFF. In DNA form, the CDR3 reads TGTGCCAGCAGTTTAGTTACGGGAGCAGGCGGGGGGAACACTGAAGCTTTCTTT.

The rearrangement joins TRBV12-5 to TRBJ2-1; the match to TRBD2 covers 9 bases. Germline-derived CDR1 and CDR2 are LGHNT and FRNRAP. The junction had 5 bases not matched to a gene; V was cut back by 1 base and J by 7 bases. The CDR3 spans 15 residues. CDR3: CASGLEAGGPNEQFF. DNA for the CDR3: TGTGCTAGTGGTTTGGAGGCGGGAGGGCCAAATGAGCAGTTCTTC.

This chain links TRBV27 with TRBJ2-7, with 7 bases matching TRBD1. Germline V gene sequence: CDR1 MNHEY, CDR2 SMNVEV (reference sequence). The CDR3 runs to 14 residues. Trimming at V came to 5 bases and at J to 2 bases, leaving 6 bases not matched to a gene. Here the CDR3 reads CASSPTGAPYEQYF. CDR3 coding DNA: TGTGCCAGCAGTCCTACAGGGGCCCCCTACGAGCAGTACTTC.

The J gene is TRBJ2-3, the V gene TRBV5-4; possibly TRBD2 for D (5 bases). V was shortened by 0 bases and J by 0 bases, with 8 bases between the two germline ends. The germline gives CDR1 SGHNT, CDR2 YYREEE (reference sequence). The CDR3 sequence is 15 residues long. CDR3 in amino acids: CASSLGGASTDTQYF. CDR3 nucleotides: TGTGCCAGCAGCTTGGGGGGAGCTAGCACAGATACGCAGTATTTT.

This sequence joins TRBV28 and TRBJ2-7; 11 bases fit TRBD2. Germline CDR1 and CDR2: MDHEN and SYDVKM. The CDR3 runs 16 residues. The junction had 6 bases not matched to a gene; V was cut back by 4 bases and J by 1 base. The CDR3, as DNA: TGTGCCAGCAGTTACCCACTAGCGGGGGCTTCCTACGAGCAGTACTTC. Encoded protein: CASSYPLAGASYEQYF. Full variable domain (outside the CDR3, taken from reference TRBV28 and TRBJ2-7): DVKVTQSSRYLVKRTGEKVFLECVQDMDHENMFWYRQDPGLGLRLIYFSYDVKMKEKGDIPEGYSVSREKKERFSLILESASTNQTSMYLCASSYPLAGASYEQYFGPGTRLTVT.

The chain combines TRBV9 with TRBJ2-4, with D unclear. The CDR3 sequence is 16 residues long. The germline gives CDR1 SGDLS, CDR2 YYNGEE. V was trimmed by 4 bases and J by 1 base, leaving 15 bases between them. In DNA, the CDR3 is TGTGCCAGCAGCCGCGACATAAACTGGGCCAAAAACATTCAGTACTTC. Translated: CASSRDINWAKNIQYF.

CDR3 loop: CASSLVFEQFF. The CDR3 DNA is TGTGCCAGCAGCCTAGTATTTGAGCAGTTCTTC. This chain uses TRBV7-9 with TRBJ2-1; D is uncertain. The CDR3 length is 11 residues. V dropped 5 bases and J dropped 9 bases, with 8 bases sitting between them. Germline assignment: CDR1 SEHNR and CDR2 FQNEAQ (reference sequence).

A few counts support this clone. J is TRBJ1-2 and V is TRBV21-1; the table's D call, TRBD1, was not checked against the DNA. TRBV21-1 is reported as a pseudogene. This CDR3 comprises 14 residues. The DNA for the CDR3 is TGTGCCAGCAGCAGGGGACAGGACCTCTATGGCTACACCTTC. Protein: CASSRGQDLYGYTF.

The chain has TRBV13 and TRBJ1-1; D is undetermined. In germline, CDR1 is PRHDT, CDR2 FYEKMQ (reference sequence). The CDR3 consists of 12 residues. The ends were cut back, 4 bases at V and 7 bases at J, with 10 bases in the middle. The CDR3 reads CASSSNEGEAFF. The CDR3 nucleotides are TGTGCCAGCAGCTCGAATGAGGGTGAAGCTTTCTTT.

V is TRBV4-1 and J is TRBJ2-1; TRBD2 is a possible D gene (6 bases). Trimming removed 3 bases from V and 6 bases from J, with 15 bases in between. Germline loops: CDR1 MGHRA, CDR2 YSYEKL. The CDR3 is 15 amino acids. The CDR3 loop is CASSQILAWGNEQFF. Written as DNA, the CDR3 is TGCGCCAGCAGCCAGATACTAGCATGGGGCAATGAGCAGTTCTTC.

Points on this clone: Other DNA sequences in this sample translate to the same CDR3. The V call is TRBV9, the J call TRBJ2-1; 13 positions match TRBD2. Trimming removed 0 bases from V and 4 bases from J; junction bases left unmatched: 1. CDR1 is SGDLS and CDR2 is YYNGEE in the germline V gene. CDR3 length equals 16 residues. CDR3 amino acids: CASSVVGLAGYNEQFF. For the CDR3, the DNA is TGTGCCAGCAGCGTAGTGGGACTAGCGGGGTACAATGAGCAGTTCTTC. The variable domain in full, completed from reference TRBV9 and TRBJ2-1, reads DSGVTQTPKHLITATGQRVTLRCSPRSGDLSVYWYQQSLDQGLQFLIQYYNGEERAKGNILERFSAQQFPDLHSELNLSSLELGDSALYFCASSVVGLAGYNEQFFGPGTRLTVL.

The CDR3 DNA sequence: TGCGCCAGCAGCTTGCGCGGGGAGTGGGATACGCAGTATTTT. Translated, it gives CASSLRGEWDTQYF. The gene calls are TRBV5-1 and TRBJ2-3, with D perhaps TRBD2 (6 bases). V was pared by 1 base and J by 6 bases, with 12 bases between. The CDR3 sequence is 14 residues long. Germline assignment: CDR1 SGHRS and CDR2 YFSETQ.

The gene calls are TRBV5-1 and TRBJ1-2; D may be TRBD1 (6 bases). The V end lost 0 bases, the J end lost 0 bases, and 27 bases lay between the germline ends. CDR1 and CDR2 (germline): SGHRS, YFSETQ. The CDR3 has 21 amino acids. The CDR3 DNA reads TGCGCCAGCAGCTTGGCGGCCCTGGGGGCGGCGCTCCCACCCCCTAACTATGGCTACACCTTC. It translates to CASSLAALGAALPPPNYGYTF.

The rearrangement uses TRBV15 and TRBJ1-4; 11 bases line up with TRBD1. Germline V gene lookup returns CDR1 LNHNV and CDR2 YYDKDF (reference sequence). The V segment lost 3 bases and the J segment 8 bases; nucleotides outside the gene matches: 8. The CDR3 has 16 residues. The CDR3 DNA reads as TGTGCCACCAGCAGCCTCGGACAGGGGGCGCAGGAAAAACTGTTTTTT. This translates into CATSSLGQGAQEKLFF. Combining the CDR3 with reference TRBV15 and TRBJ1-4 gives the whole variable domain DAMVIQNPRYQVTQFGKPVTLSCSQTLNHNVMYWYQQKSSQAPKLLFHYYDKDFNNEADTPDNFQSRRPNTSFCFLDIRSPGLGDTAMYLCATSSLGQGAQEKLFFGSGTQLSVL.